This passage covers 25 T cell receptor beta chains from one sample sequenced in a study of blood T cell repertoires in COVID-19. Profiled with immunoSEQ multiplex PCR; TCRdb holds only in-frame clones, not every one. This table holds around 340,000 clones, around 86% found once. Sequencing used PBMCs or T cells enriched from blood (not recorded which). These receptor sequences come from a woman aged 40 to 55 with acute COVID-19.

The chain joins TRBV10-3 to TRBJ2-3; 8 bases are a match to TRBD1. Germline-derived CDR1 and CDR2 are ENHRY and SYGVKD. With V trimmed by 10 bases and J by 3 bases, 9 bases remained unmatched. The CDR3 runs 14 residues. CDR3 in DNA: TGTGCCAACGGACAGGGAGAGCGTACAGATACGCAGTATTTT. Translated: CANGQGERTDTQYF.

J is TRBJ1-2 and V is TRBV4-1, with D perhaps matching TRBD1 (5 bases). Trimming pared 2 bases from V and 4 bases from J, leaving 5 bases between. The CDR3 has 12 amino acids. Germline CDR1 reads MGHRA; CDR2 reads YSYEKL. The DNA for the CDR3 is TGCGCCAGCAGCCAACAGGGCTATGGCTACACCTTC. The encoded protein is CASSQQGYGYTF.

This clone appeared once. The chain has TRBV27 and TRBJ2-1; 8 nucleotides line up with TRBD2. The junction had 11 bases not matched to a gene; V was cut back by 5 bases and J by 8 bases. This CDR3 region has 15 residues. Per germline, CDR1 MNHEY and CDR2 SMNVEV (reference sequence). The CDR3 sequence is CASSPRTSLRDEQFF. The CDR3 DNA reads as TGTGCCAGCAGTCCAAGGACTAGCCTCCGGGATGAGCAGTTCTTC.

This clone was detected a few times. The chain employs TRBV5-6 and TRBJ2-4; possible D gene TRBD2, 6 bases. Germline V gene lookup returns CDR1 SGHDT and CDR2 YYEEEE. V was shortened by 4 bases and J by 0 bases, with 14 bases between the two germline ends. The CDR3 is made up of 16 amino acids. CDR3 region: CASSPPGLLAKNIQYF. The CDR3 bases are TGTGCCAGCAGCCCCCCGGGACTGTTAGCCAAAAACATTCAGTACTTC.

This chain connects TRBV19 to TRBJ2-7; D gene uncertain. From germline, CDR1 is LNHDA and CDR2 SQIVND (reference sequence). Trimming stripped 4 bases from V and 10 bases from J, with 23 bases between. This CDR3 is 15 amino acids long. Here the CDR3 DNA reads TGTGCCAGTAGTAATAAGGAGCTAGGTTCAGTGGAACAGTACTTC. Translation: CASSNKELGSVEQYF.

This chain connects TRBV6-5 to TRBJ1-3; D possibly corresponds to TRBD1 (5 bases). The CDR3 sequence is 15 residues long. From germline, CDR1 is MNHEY and CDR2 SVGAGI. Trimming removed 6 bases from V and 0 bases from J, with 12 bases in between. The CDR3 DNA follows: TGTGCCAGCAGAAACAGGTTTAGCTCTGGAAACACCATATATTTT. Translation gives CASRNRFSSGNTIYF.

This clone was counted a few times. The J gene is TRBJ2-5, the V gene TRBV20-1; TRBD1 matches 7 bases. After removal of 3 bases from V and 5 bases from J, the junction contained 12 bases not matched to a gene. Germline CDR1 DFQATT, CDR2 SNEGSKA (reference sequence). The CDR3 loop spans 15 amino acids. CDR3 bases: TGCAGTGCTAGTTCGTCACAGGGGTCTAGGGAGACCCAGTACTTC. As protein: CSASSSQGSRETQYF.

The V call is TRBV11-3, the J call TRBJ1-2, with D perhaps matching TRBD1 (6 bases). The CDR3 sequence is 16 residues long. The V gene lost 5 bases and the J gene lost 8 bases, with 24 bases spanning the gap. The germline gives CDR1 SGHNT, CDR2 YENEEA. CDR3 protein: CASSAPNRAEREGYTF. The CDR3 nucleotides are TGTGCCAGCAGCGCACCCAACAGGGCCGAGCGAGAAGGCTACACCTTC.

The chain combines TRBV19 with TRBJ2-2; possibly TRBD2 for D (6 bases). CDR1 and CDR2 from the germline V gene are LNHDA and SQIVND (reference sequence). Trimming pared 4 bases from V and 8 bases from J, leaving 8 bases between. This CDR3 contains 12 residues. CDR3 nucleotides: TGTGCCAGTAGTAAGGGACTGGGGGAGCTGTTTTTT. It translates to CASSKGLGELFF. The full variable domain, its missing parts supplied by reference TRBV19 and TRBJ2-2, is DGGITQSPKYLFRKEGQNVTLSCEQNLNHDAMYWYRQDPGQGLRLIYYSQIVNDFQKGDIAEGYSVSREKKESFPLTVTSAQKNPTAFYLCASSKGLGELFFGEGSRLTVL.

The rearrangement links TRBV5-1 to TRBJ2-2; weak D call: TRBD1 (6 bases). Germline V gene sequence: CDR1 SGHRS, CDR2 YFSETQ. V was pared by 4 bases and J by 5 bases, with 9 bases between. The CDR3 has 13 amino acids. CDR3 nucleotide sequence: TGCGCCAGCAGCGCACAGGGAACCGGGGAGCTGTTTTTT. Residues: CASSAQGTGELFF.

The chain couples TRBV5-1 to TRBJ2-5, with 10 bases that match TRBD1. The CDR3 has 19 amino acids. Germline trimming cut 4 bases from V and 5 bases from J; bases unmatched to any gene: 20. Germline V gene data show CDR1 as SGHRS and CDR2 as YFSETQ. The CDR3 is CASSGPVFQGTGAGETQYF. CDR3 sequence (DNA): TGCGCCAGCAGCGGCCCCGTTTTTCAAGGGACAGGGGCAGGGGAGACCCAGTACTTC.

The chain has TRBV28 and TRBJ1-5, with D uncertain. The CDR3 has 15 residues. The V gene's germline CDR1 is MDHEN and CDR2 SYDVKM. The V end was cut by 2 bases, the J end by 3 bases, with 11 bases between. In DNA, the CDR3 is TGTGCCAGCAGTTTAGGAGGCGTAGCCAATCAGCCCCAGCATTTT. It is translated as CASSLGGVANQPQHF.

V gene TRBV25-1 combines with J gene TRBJ2-2; 10 positions agree with TRBD2. CDR3 size: 16 residues. CDR1 MGHDK and CDR2 SYGVNS come from the germline V gene. The junction had 13 bases not matched to a gene; V was cut back by 10 bases and J by 5 bases. The CDR3 DNA follows: TGTGCCACCTCGGGCAGCGGGAGGGCCGAAACCGGGGAGCTGTTTTTT. Amino acids: CATSGSGRAETGELFF. The entire variable domain, with the rest obtained from reference TRBV25-1 and TRBJ2-2, is as follows: EADIYQTPRYLVIGTGKKITLECSQTMGHDKMYWYQQDPGMELHLIHYSYGVNSTEKGDLSSESTVSRIRTEHFPLTLESARPSHTSQYLCATSGSGRAETGELFFGEGSRLTVL.

The rearrangement joins TRBV19 to TRBJ1-6; D call uncertain. The V gene's germline CDR1 is LNHDA and CDR2 SQIVND (reference sequence). Trimming took 3 bases from V and 9 from J, leaving 12 bases between them. This CDR3 comprises 14 residues. CDR3: CASSIVRNPSPLHF. DNA for the CDR3: TGTGCCAGTAGTATTGTCAGAAACCCTTCACCCCTCCACTTT.

The chain recombines TRBV2 with TRBJ2-7; maybe TRBD2 (5 bases). V gave up 8 bases and J gave up 7 bases, with 12 bases separating them. Germline V lookup: CDR1 SNHLY, CDR2 FYNNEI. This CDR3 has 11 amino acids. DNA of the CDR3: TGTGCCAGCGGAGGAGCCGTGGAGCAGTACTTC. It specifies CASGGAVEQYF.

The chain carries TRBV5-1 and TRBJ1-2; D might be TRBD1 (6 bases). The CDR3 contains 14 residues. Trimming removed 7 bases at V and 0 bases at J, with 13 bases between. From germline, CDR1 is SGHRS and CDR2 YFSETQ. CDR3 in amino acids: CASHQYRANYGYTF. The CDR3 DNA is TGCGCCAGCCACCAGTACAGGGCTAACTATGGCTACACCTTC.

The rearrangement uses TRBV5-4 and TRBJ1-4; TRBD1 matches 10 bases. The CDR3 sequence is 14 residues long. Germline V gives CDR1 SGHNT, CDR2 YYREEE (reference sequence). With V trimmed by 5 bases and J by 8 bases, 6 bases remained unmatched. The chain's CDR3 is CASSLDRGQEKLFF. CDR3 in DNA: TGTGCCAGCAGTTTAGACAGGGGGCAGGAAAAACTGTTTTTT.

This rearrangement joins TRBV6-5 to TRBJ1-2; TRBD1 is a possible D gene (6 bases). Per germline, CDR1 MNHEY and CDR2 SVGAGI. The CDR3 contains 13 residues. V dropped 7 bases and J dropped 2 bases, with 11 bases sitting between them. DNA of the CDR3: TGTGCCAGCAATCCCGGACAGAACTATGGCTACACCTTC. Translated, it gives CASNPGQNYGYTF.

Concerning this clone itself: This CDR3 is also generated by other DNA sequences in the sample. This chain connects TRBV19 to TRBJ2-5, with D perhaps matching TRBD2 (6 bases). This CDR3 region has 14 residues. Germline V gene data show CDR1 as LNHDA and CDR2 as SQIVND (reference sequence). V was pared by 3 bases and J by 5 bases, with 13 bases between. The CDR3 DNA sequence: TGTGCCAGTAGTATCACCGGGGGAAGGGAGACCCAGTACTTC. Amino acid sequence: CASSITGGRETQYF.

J is TRBJ1-2 and V is TRBV18, with a tentative D call TRBD1 (6 bases). The CDR3 has 14 amino acids. CDR1 and CDR2 (germline): KGHSH, LQKENI. Trimming left V 3 bases short and J 4 bases short, with 12 bases between. CDR3 sequence reads: CASSPGAESYGYTF. The CDR3, as DNA: TGTGCCAGCTCACCGGGGGCAGAGAGCTATGGCTACACCTTC. The full variable domain, completed using reference TRBV18 and TRBJ1-2, is NAGVMQNPRHLVRRRGQEARLRCSPMKGHSHVYWYRQLPEEGLKFMVYLQKENIIDESGMPKERFSAEFPKEGPSILRIQQVVRGDSAAYFCASSPGAESYGYTFGSGTRLTVV.

In this sample, this clone turned up once. This sequence joins TRBV7-2 and TRBJ1-2, with 8 bases fitting TRBD1. The CDR3 loop spans 13 amino acids. With 6 bases clipped from V and 4 bases from J, the junction kept 4 bases outside the gene matches. Germline lookup yields CDR1 SGHTA and CDR2 FQGNSA. CDR3 sequence: CASSQTGVYGYTF. In nucleotides, the CDR3 is TGTGCCAGCAGTCAGACAGGGGTCTATGGCTACACCTTC.

J is TRBJ2-3 and V is TRBV7-2; 11 positions agree with TRBD2. J gave up 2 bases and V 2 bases, and 9 bases lay outside the gene matches. Per germline, CDR1 SGHTA and CDR2 FQGNSA. The CDR3 has 18 residues. The CDR3 region is CASSLIASSGRATDTQYF. Here the CDR3 DNA reads TGTGCCAGCAGCTTAATAGCAAGTAGCGGGAGGGCCACAGATACGCAGTATTTT.

CDR3 bases: TGTGCCAGCAGTTTTACTATTTTGACCGGGGAGCTGTTTTTT. Its translation is CASSFTILTGELFF. The gene calls are TRBV27 and TRBJ2-2; D call uncertain. CDR1 MNHEY and CDR2 SMNVEV come from the germline V gene (reference sequence). V was pared by 3 bases and J by 5 bases, with 10 bases between. CDR3 length: 14 residues.

This clone was counted a single time. J is TRBJ1-2 and V is TRBV5-4; weak D call: TRBD1 (6 bases). The CDR3 is 12 residues long. The germline CDR1 and CDR2 sequences are SGHNT and YYREEE (reference sequence). The V gene lost 0 bases and the J gene lost 7 bases, with 7 bases spanning the gap. CDR3 nucleotides: TGTGCCAGCAGCTTGGACAGGGTTGGCTACACCTTC. This encodes CASSLDRVGYTF.

The V call is TRBV5-5, the J call TRBJ2-7; tentatively, D is TRBD2 (6 bases). Trimming shortened V by 0 bases and J by 3 bases, and 13 bases separated the two germline ends. There are 15 residues in the CDR3. Germline V gene sequence: CDR1 SGHKS, CDR2 YYEKEE (reference sequence). CDR3 sequence reads: CASSLDGTPYYEQYF. The CDR3 DNA reads TGTGCCAGCAGCTTGGATGGGACTCCATACTACGAGCAGTACTTC.